The 11 T cell receptor beta chains below were found in one sample sequenced in a study of cytomegalovirus exposure and HLA in healthy donors. Method: immunoSEQ multiplex PCR; TCRdb's copy keeps in-frame clones and lacks some. Among around 74,000 clones listed, about 85% were seen once. The sample was PBMCs. Receptor source: a man between 25 and 39 years old in good health and CMV-seronegative.

This sequence joins TRBV19 and TRBJ1-5; the match to TRBD1 covers 7 bases. Looked up from germline, CDR1 is LNHDA and CDR2 is SQIVND (reference sequence). The CDR3 runs to 15 residues. With 2 bases clipped from V and 5 bases from J, the junction kept 6 bases outside the gene matches. CDR3 sequence: CASSISRGEDQPQHF. Here the CDR3 DNA reads TGTGCCAGTAGTATATCCAGGGGGGAAGATCAGCCCCAGCATTTT. The full variable domain, completed using reference TRBV19 and TRBJ1-5, is DGGITQSPKYLFRKEGQNVTLSCEQNLNHDAMYWYRQDPGQGLRLIYYSQIVNDFQKGDIAEGYSVSREKKESFPLTVTSAQKNPTAFYLCASSISRGEDQPQHFGDGTRLSIL.

CDR3 coding DNA: TGTGCCAGCAGCCGAGATTCCCAAGAGACCCAGTACTTC. This codes for CASSRDSQETQYF. This rearrangement joins TRBV11-2 to TRBJ2-5, with no clear D. This CDR3 has 13 amino acids. Trimming took 5 bases from V and 1 from J, leaving 8 bases between them. Germline V CDR1 and CDR2: SGHAT, FQNNGV. Full variable domain (rest looked up from reference TRBV11-2 and TRBJ2-5): EAGVAQSPRYKIIEKRQSVAFWCNPISGHATLYWYQQILGQGPKLLIQFQNNGVVDDSQLPKDRFSAERLKGVDSTLKIQPAKLEDSAVYLCASSRDSQETQYFGPGTRLLVL.

This clone was picked up one time. The chain carries TRBV9 and TRBJ1-1, with TRBD1 identical over 7 bases. The CDR3 is 15 amino acids. Losses at the gene ends were 2 bases for V and 1 base for J; bases not matched to a gene: 5. The germline gives CDR1 SGDLS, CDR2 YYNGEE. The DNA of the CDR3 is TGTGCCAGCAGCGTCGGGCCAGGGGGGAACACTGAAGCTTTCTTT. Translated: CASSVGPGGNTEAFF.

This chain links TRBV6-5 with TRBJ2-7; 7 bases fit TRBD1. This CDR3 region has 13 residues. J was trimmed by 5 bases and V by 6 bases; bases with no gene match: 7. CDR1 and CDR2 (germline): MNHEY, SVGAGI. The CDR3 DNA reads as TGTGCCAGCAGGACCCGGGACAGTCACGAGCAGTACTTC. It yields the protein CASRTRDSHEQYF.

The rearrangement joins TRBV7-9 to TRBJ1-4, with 8 bases aligning to TRBD1. The germline CDR1 and CDR2 sequences are SEHNR and FQNEAQ (reference sequence). This CDR3 contains 19 residues. Losses at the gene ends were 1 base for V and 8 bases for J; bases not matched to a gene: 18. The CDR3 region is CASSLGSGQALSGKEKLFF. The CDR3 region has the DNA TGTGCCAGCAGCTTAGGATCGGGACAGGCCTTAAGCGGCAAGGAAAAACTGTTTTTT.

The chain is built from TRBV4-1 and TRBJ1-4; no firm D call. CDR3 size: 13 residues. CDR1 and CDR2 from the germline V gene are MGHRA and YSYEKL. V lost 4 bases, J lost 10 bases, and 13 bases lay in between. The CDR3 nucleotides read TGCGCCAGCAGCCCGACTACAACTGGAAAACTGTTTTTT. It specifies CASSPTTTGKLFF.

The chain employs TRBV28 and TRBJ2-2, with D possibly being TRBD1 (6 bases). CDR1 and CDR2 (germline): MDHEN, SYDVKM. The CDR3 runs 15 residues. With 5 bases removed from V and 4 bases from J, the gap between germline ends came to 14 bases. The CDR3 loop is CASSTFGQLTGELFF. In DNA form, the CDR3 reads TGTGCCAGCAGTACTTTTGGACAGCTCACCGGGGAGCTGTTTTTT. Full variable domain (outside the CDR3, taken from reference TRBV28 and TRBJ2-2): DVKVTQSSRYLVKRTGEKVFLECVQDMDHENMFWYRQDPGLGLRLIYFSYDVKMKEKGDIPEGYSVSREKKERFSLILESASTNQTSMYLCASSTFGQLTGELFFGEGSRLTVL.

This clone has a single count. The rearrangement links TRBV5-6 to TRBJ1-1, with D unclear. Trimming removed 4 bases from V and 7 bases from J, with 11 bases in between. Germline values: CDR1 SGHDT, CDR2 YYEEEE. This CDR3 comprises 12 residues. CDR3 sequence (DNA): TGTGCCAGCAGCCCCCGCGGTCGTGAAGCTTTCTTT. Translation: CASSPRGREAFF. Full variable domain (rest looked up from reference TRBV5-6 and TRBJ1-1): DAGVTQSPTHLIKTRGQQVTLRCSPKSGHDTVSWYQQALGQGPQFIFQYYEEEERQRGNFPDRFSGHQFPNYSSELNVNALLLGDSALYLCASSPRGREAFFGQGTRLTVV.

V usage is TRBV9 and J usage is TRBJ2-3; D is unclear. This CDR3 contains 14 residues. Germline V gene data show CDR1 as SGDLS and CDR2 as YYNGEE. With 0 bases removed from V and 2 bases from J, the gap between germline ends came to 7 bases. Here the CDR3 reads CASSVGDNTDTQYF. CDR3 nucleotides: TGTGCCAGCAGCGTAGGCGACAACACAGATACGCAGTATTTT.

This rearrangement joins TRBV28 to TRBJ2-7; the match to TRBD1 covers 9 bases. The ends lost 2 bases at V and 5 bases at J; junction bases unmatched: 4. Looked up from germline, CDR1 is MDHEN and CDR2 is SYDVKM. There are 14 residues in the CDR3. This CDR3 is CASSLRDRVNEQYF. The CDR3 bases are TGTGCCAGCAGTTTAAGGGACAGGGTCAACGAGCAGTACTTC.

The V and J genes are TRBV30 and TRBJ1-6; D is undetermined. CDR3 size: 14 residues. Per the germline V gene, CDR1 is GTSNPN and CDR2 is SVGIG (reference sequence). V was clipped by 0 bases and J by 0 bases, with 3 bases between them. This chain's CDR3 is CAWSVASYNSPLHF. The DNA for the CDR3 is TGTGCCTGGAGTGTAGCCTCCTATAATTCACCCCTCCACTTT.